What follows are 27 T cell receptor beta chains derived from one specimen sequenced in a study of blood T cell repertoires in COVID-19. Using immunoSEQ multiplex PCR, the repertoire was profiled, and TCRdb retains in-frame clones only, with some absent. The data hold about 68,000 clones, with 86% observed a single time. The sample was peripheral blood. The source is a man aged 45 to 65 with acute or convalescent COVID-19.

This clone was found once. The V gene is TRBV7-9, the J gene TRBJ2-3; D might be TRBD1 (5 bases). The ends were cut back, 4 bases at V and 3 bases at J, with 11 bases in the middle. Germline-derived CDR1 and CDR2 are SEHNR and FQNEAQ (reference sequence). This CDR3 is 14 amino acids long. CDR3 DNA sequence: TGTGCCAGCAGCTCCAGGGATTCGACAGATACGCAGTATTTT. Its translation is CASSSRDSTDTQYF. The whole variable domain, filled in from reference TRBV7-9 and TRBJ2-3, reads DTGVSQNPRHKITKRGQNVTFRCDPISEHNRLYWYRQTLGQGPEFLTYFQNEAQLEKSRLLSDRFSAERPKGSFSTLEIQRTEQGDSAMYLCASSSRDSTDTQYFGPGTRLTVL.

This clone was seen only a few times. The CDR3 spells CASSGQGASSNQPQHF. Here the CDR3 DNA reads TGTGCCAGCAGTGGACAGGGGGCTTCTAGCAATCAGCCCCAGCATTTT. The chain carries TRBV2 and TRBJ1-5, with TRBD1 identical over 10 bases. The CDR3 has 16 amino acids. The trim removed 4 bases at V and 0 bases at J, leaving 3 bases unmatched. CDR1 is SNHLY, CDR2 FYNNEI, per germline.

The J gene is TRBJ2-5, the V gene TRBV5-1; TRBD1 matches 7 bases. There are 16 residues in the CDR3. Germline CDR1 SGHRS, CDR2 YFSETQ. V was pared by 0 bases and J by 5 bases, with 10 bases of the junction left unmatched. The CDR3 region has the DNA TGCGCCAGCAGCTTGGCGGTAGGGGGCGCGGTGGAGACCCAGTACTTC. This encodes CASSLAVGGAVETQYF. Together with reference TRBV5-1 and TRBJ2-5, the CDR3 gives the full variable domain: KAGVTQTPRYLIKTRGQQVTLSCSPISGHRSVSWYQQTPGQGLQFLFEYFSETQRNKGNFPGRFSGRQFSNSRSEMNVSTLELGDSALYLCASSLAVGGAVETQYFGPGTRLLVL.

The gene calls are TRBV25-1 and TRBJ1-3; 8 positions match TRBD1. CDR1 is MGHDK, CDR2 SYGVNS, per germline. This CDR3 comprises 15 residues. Unmatched junction bases numbered 7, after V lost 4 bases and J lost 5 bases. The CDR3 loop reads CASSATGTGRNTIYF. DNA of the CDR3: TGTGCCAGCAGTGCAACCGGGACAGGCAGAAACACCATATATTTT.

The genes are TRBV3-1 (or the pseudogene TRBV3-2) and TRBJ2-3; 8 bases align to TRBD1. The CDR3 is 14 residues long. From germline, CDR1 is LGHDT and CDR2 YNNKEL (reference sequence). V shed 7 bases, J shed 1 base, and the junction held 4 bases outside the gene matches. CDR3 nucleotide sequence: TGTGCCAGCAAGGACAGGGCTGGCACAGATACGCAGTATTTT. This sequence encodes CASKDRAGTDTQYF.

This clone has only one observation. The V and J genes are TRBV5-4 and TRBJ1-5; 8 bases agree with TRBD1. V lost 2 bases, J lost 4 bases, and 2 bases stayed unmatched. Germline V gives CDR1 SGHNT, CDR2 YYREEE (reference sequence). CDR3 length: 14 amino acids. CDR3 sequence: CASSLGTGNQPQHF. CDR3 DNA sequence: TGTGCCAGCAGCTTAGGGACAGGAAATCAGCCCCAGCATTTT.

This clone was picked up one time. The chain uses TRBV14 and TRBJ2-1; 13 bases align to TRBD2. V lost 8 bases to trimming and J lost 8 bases; unmatched junction nucleotides: 6. The CDR3 extends over 14 amino acids. Germline CDR1 SGHDN, CDR2 FVKESK. CDR3 coding DNA: TGTGCCAGCCGGACTAGCGGGAGAGGAGATGAGCAGTTCTTC. Residues: CASRTSGRGDEQFF. Filled out from reference TRBV14 and TRBJ2-1, the complete variable domain reads EAGVTQFPSHSVIEKGQTVTLRCDPISGHDNLYWYRRVMGKEIKFLLHFVKESKQDESGMPNNRFLAERTGGTYSTLKVQPAELEDSGVYFCASRTSGRGDEQFFGPGTRLTVL.

The CDR3 protein is CASRYYRDRIYGYTF. The CDR3 DNA follows: TGTGCCAGCAGATACTACCGGGACAGGATTTATGGCTACACCTTC. The V and J genes are TRBV28 and TRBJ1-2; 8 bases agree with TRBD1. CDR1 and CDR2 (germline): MDHEN, SYDVKM. The CDR3 is made up of 15 amino acids. The ends lost 6 bases at V and 5 bases at J; junction bases unmatched: 11.

The chain carries TRBV30 and TRBJ1-2, with a weak D call TRBD1 (6 bases). V lost 7 bases and J lost 4, with 13 bases in between. Germline-derived CDR1 and CDR2 are GTSNPN and SVGIG (reference sequence). The CDR3 length is 12 residues. CDR3 sequence: CALQGSSYGYTF. CDR3 bases: TGTGCCTTGCAGGGGTCTTCCTATGGCTACACCTTC.

This chain connects TRBV18 to TRBJ2-7; a weak D match, TRBD2 (5 bases). The V end was cut by 3 bases, the J end by 5 bases, with 5 bases between. Germline V gene sequence: CDR1 KGHSH, CDR2 LQKENI. The CDR3 covers 11 residues. CDR3 in amino acids: CASSPRDEQYF. As DNA, the CDR3 is TGTGCCAGCTCACCGCGGGACGAGCAGTACTTC.

The V gene is TRBV28, the J gene TRBJ2-5, with 13 positions matching TRBD2. Germline assignment: CDR1 MDHEN and CDR2 SYDVKM. J gave up 5 bases and V 4 bases, and 10 bases lay outside the gene matches. This CDR3 has 17 amino acids. The CDR3 DNA follows: TGTGCCAGCAGTTCAAGTGGGACTAGCGGGGAGTGGGAGACCCAGTACTTC. Protein: CASSSSGTSGEWETQYF.

This clone was seen only once. The V call is TRBV13, the J call TRBJ2-1; 8 nucleotides line up with TRBD2. CDR3 length equals 16 residues. The V segment lost 2 bases and the J segment 5 bases; nucleotides outside the gene matches: 8. The germline gives CDR1 PRHDT, CDR2 FYEKMQ (reference sequence). CDR3 amino acids: CASSLFWAGGNNEQFF. CDR3 DNA sequence: TGTGCCAGCAGCTTATTCTGGGCGGGGGGCAACAATGAGCAGTTCTTC.

The CDR3 DNA follows: TGTGCCAGCAGTGAAACGGGGTTCCTCTCGGGTGAAGGCTACACCTTC. Translated: CASSETGFLSGEGYTF. The chain is built from TRBV6-4 and TRBJ1-2; no definite D call. V was trimmed by 3 bases and J by 8 bases, leaving 22 bases between them. The germline V gene encodes CDR1 MRHNA and CDR2 SNTAGT. CDR3 size: 16 residues.

The chain is built from TRBV14 and TRBJ2-3; D not certain. The CDR3 spans 13 residues. The V end lost 1 base, the J end lost 6 bases, and 8 bases lay between the germline ends. Germline assignment: CDR1 SGHDN and CDR2 FVKESK. The CDR3 protein is CASSQVIYDTQYF. The CDR3 nucleotides read TGTGCCAGCAGCCAAGTAATCTATGATACGCAGTATTTT. Together with reference TRBV14 and TRBJ2-3, the CDR3 gives the full variable domain: EAGVTQFPSHSVIEKGQTVTLRCDPISGHDNLYWYRRVMGKEIKFLLHFVKESKQDESGMPNNRFLAERTGGTYSTLKVQPAELEDSGVYFCASSQVIYDTQYFGPGTRLTVL.

This clone was detected once. V is TRBV18 and J is TRBJ1-4; 7 bases fit TRBD1. The V gene's germline CDR1 is KGHSH and CDR2 LQKENI. V trimming: 6 bases; J trimming: 5 bases; junction bases outside the gene matches: 12. CDR3 size: 16 residues. This chain's CDR3 is CASSQRTGAFNEKLFF. DNA for the CDR3: TGTGCCAGCTCTCAACGAACAGGGGCCTTCAATGAAAAACTGTTTTTT.

This CDR3 reads CASTRTGGVEAFF. The DNA of the CDR3 is TGTGCCAGCACCCGGACAGGGGGCGTTGAAGCTTTCTTT. The genes are TRBV7-8 and TRBJ1-1; TRBD1 aligns across 11 bases. The ends lost 7 bases at V and 7 bases at J; junction bases unmatched: 5. CDR3 length: 13 residues. The germline CDR1 and CDR2 sequences are SGHVS and FQNEAQ.

The chain recombines TRBV11-2 with TRBJ2-3, with D perhaps matching TRBD1 (5 bases). Germline CDR1 and CDR2: SGHAT and FQNNGV. V gave up 0 bases and J gave up 4 bases, with 8 bases separating them. The CDR3 extends over 14 amino acids. The CDR3: CASSLDRVADTQYF. The DNA of the CDR3 is TGTGCCAGCAGCTTAGACAGGGTGGCAGATACGCAGTATTTT.

V usage is TRBV5-8 and J usage is TRBJ2-2, with D possibly TRBD1 on 7 matching bases. Germline V CDR1 and CDR2: SGHTS, YDEGEE. Deletions cut 2 bases from V and 7 bases from J, with 15 bases between. The CDR3 sequence is 15 residues long. CDR3 region: CASSFIGGGGGELFF. CDR3 DNA: TGTGCCAGCAGCTTTATAGGAGGGGGCGGCGGGGAGCTGTTTTTT.

The CDR3 region has the DNA TGTGCCAGCAGCCCCCAGAGGCCCTACAATGAGCAGTTCTTC. It translates to CASSPQRPYNEQFF. This chain connects TRBV7-9 to TRBJ2-1, with D unresolved. Germline V gene sequence: CDR1 SEHNR, CDR2 FQNEAQ (reference sequence). V lost 5 bases and J 2 bases, leaving 10 bases between the germline ends. The CDR3 runs to 14 residues.

The rearrangement links TRBV24-1 to TRBJ2-1; the D gene is possibly TRBD2 (6 bases). Germline CDR1 KGHDR, CDR2 SFDVKD. V lost 6 bases and J lost 2, with 10 bases in between. This CDR3 has 14 residues. In nucleotides, the CDR3 is TGTGCCACCAGTAGCGGGCCCACCTACAATGAGCAGTTCTTC. Protein: CATSSGPTYNEQFF.

The gene calls are TRBV7-9 and TRBJ1-2; the D is unclear. This CDR3 contains 14 residues. Per germline, CDR1 SEHNR and CDR2 FQNEAQ (reference sequence). Trimming took 4 bases from V and 4 from J, leaving 13 bases between them. CDR3 coding DNA: TGTGCCAGCAGCTCAACCGGAGACCTCTATGGCTACACCTTC. Translated: CASSSTGDLYGYTF.

The chain recombines TRBV6-9 with TRBJ2-7, with D unresolved. The CDR3 has 14 residues. Germline CDR1 is MNHGY and CDR2 is SVAAGI. The V end was cut by 1 base, the J end by 3 bases, with 10 bases between. Written as DNA, the CDR3 is TGTGCCAGCAGTTATTGTACAGAGTTCTACGAGCAGTACTTC. Translating gives CASSYCTEFYEQYF.

V and J are TRBV11-2 and TRBJ1-2, with D maybe TRBD1 (6 bases). V was shortened by 1 base and J by 1 base, with 16 bases between the two germline ends. The CDR3 runs to 17 residues. CDR1 is SGHAT, CDR2 FQNNGV, per germline. The CDR3 DNA reads TGTGCCAGCAGCTTAGGGGCACAGGGCTCATTTAACTATGGCTACACCTTC. It specifies CASSLGAQGSFNYGYTF.

The V call is TRBV9, the J call TRBJ2-1; 12 bases fit TRBD2. CDR3 length equals 21 residues. With 4 bases clipped from V and 0 bases from J, the junction kept 17 bases outside the gene matches. In germline, CDR1 is SGDLS, CDR2 YYNGEE. The CDR3 bases are TGTGCCAGCAGCCCCCCCGCCTTCTCGACTAGCGGGGGTACCTCCTACAATGAGCAGTTCTTC. It specifies CASSPPAFSTSGGTSYNEQFF.

The chain combines TRBV2 with TRBJ2-1; 9 bases line up with TRBD1. The CDR3 spans 17 residues. In germline, CDR1 is SNHLY, CDR2 FYNNEI. V shed 4 bases and J 5 bases; nucleotides not matched to a gene: 12. For the CDR3, the DNA is TGTGCCAGCAGTGTGGGGACAGGGATGGTGCCCCACAATGAGCAGTTCTTC. Protein: CASSVGTGMVPHNEQFF.

This chain joins TRBV6-5 and TRBJ2-3; 8 bases are shared with TRBD2. Trimming removed 6 bases from V and 11 bases from J; junction bases left unmatched: 16. This CDR3 region has 15 residues. Per the germline V gene, CDR1 is MNHEY and CDR2 is SVGAGI. The CDR3 loop is CASRQTGTRGLVQYF. CDR3 bases: TGTGCCAGCAGGCAAACCGGGACTAGAGGGCTCGTGCAGTATTTT.

The chain employs TRBV19 and TRBJ2-2; 7 nucleotides align to TRBD1. The junction had 12 bases not matched to a gene; V was cut back by 3 bases and J by 5 bases. CDR3 length: 17 residues. Germline CDR1 and CDR2: LNHDA and SQIVND (reference sequence). The CDR3 here is CASSINRGSMTTGELFF. CDR3 sequence (DNA): TGTGCCAGTAGTATTAACAGGGGCAGTATGACAACCGGGGAGCTGTTTTTT.